The 16 T cell receptor beta chains in this list originate from one sample, sequenced in a study of T cells after yellow fever vaccination. Each CDR3 protein gets one entry after TCRdb re-called the 5' RACE reads with MiXCR. Of around 500,000 distinct CDR3 sequences in the sample, 21% are singletons; the top ten hold approximately 16%. The starting material was PBMCs, obtained approximately 22 days after the first yellow fever vaccination. The receptors stem from a man between 18 and 29 years old who received the YFV17D yellow fever vaccine.

This clonotype has ten or more counts. The V call is TRBV29-1, the J call TRBJ2-1, with 10 nucleotides matching TRBD1. The ends lost 4 bases at V and 4 bases at J; junction bases unmatched: 4. This CDR3 spans 14 amino acids. Germline values: CDR1 SQVTM, CDR2 ANQGSEA. Written as DNA, the CDR3 is TGCAGCGTTGCCGGGACAGGGGCGTACAATGAGCAGTTCTTC. Translation gives CSVAGTGAYNEQFF.

This chain uses TRBV21-1 with TRBJ1-3; the tabulated D call, TRBD1, remains unverified against the DNA. TRBV21-1 is classified as a pseudogene. CDR3 length: 15 amino acids. CDR3 sequence: CASSARGTVGNTIYF. In DNA, the CDR3 is TGTGCCAGCAGCGCGCGGGGGACCGTTGGAAACACCATATATTTT.

This clonotype was observed many times. The chain couples TRBV20-1 to TRBJ2-2; 13 nucleotides line up with TRBD2. Germline values: CDR1 DFQATT, CDR2 SNEGSKA (reference sequence). The V segment lost 1 base and the J segment 4 bases; nucleotides outside the gene matches: 6. This CDR3 has 17 residues. The CDR3 is CSARATSGGRGTGELFF. In DNA, the CDR3 is TGCAGTGCTAGAGCGACTAGCGGGGGGCGGGGCACCGGGGAGCTGTTTTTT.

This clonotype was seen only a few times. The CDR3 region is CASSDQRDTQYF. The CDR3 nucleotides read TGTGCCAGCAGCGATCAAAGGGATACGCAGTATTTT. The chain recombines TRBV7-2 with TRBJ2-3; no clear D. V was shortened by 5 bases and J by 6 bases, with 9 bases between the two germline ends. CDR1 SGHTA and CDR2 FQGNSA come from the germline V gene. The CDR3 extends over 12 amino acids.

This clonotype was counted only a few times. This chain connects TRBV6-2 or TRBV6-3 to TRBJ1-2; D unresolved. Germline loops: CDR1 MNHEY, CDR2 SVGEGT. The CDR3 is 14 residues long. V dropped 0 bases and J dropped 8 bases, with 13 bases sitting between them. The CDR3 DNA sequence: TGTGCCAGCAGTTACTCGAATCCGGGAACCGGCTACACCTTC. Protein product: CASSYSNPGTGYTF.

The chain joins TRBV12-3 or TRBV12-4 to TRBJ1-2; 7 nucleotides agree with TRBD1. The CDR3 consists of 13 residues. The trim removed 6 bases at V and 4 bases at J, leaving 5 bases unmatched. In nucleotides, the CDR3 is TGTGCCAGCAGGTTGGGACAGTTCTATGGCTACACCTTC. It translates to CASRLGQFYGYTF.

This clonotype occurred once. J is TRBJ2-1 and V is TRBV28; 8 positions agree with TRBD1. From germline, CDR1 is MDHEN and CDR2 SYDVKM. With 8 bases clipped from V and 7 bases from J, the junction kept 7 bases outside the gene matches. This CDR3 contains 13 residues. CDR3 in DNA: TGTGCCAGCGCTCCAGGGGGCCGGAATGAGCAGTTCTTC. This encodes CASAPGGRNEQFF.

V gene TRBV5-1 combines with J gene TRBJ2-1; TRBD1 is a possible D gene (6 bases). V lost 0 bases, J lost 8 bases, and 15 bases lay in between. CDR3 length equals 15 residues. Germline V gene sequence: CDR1 SGHRS, CDR2 YFSETQ. This CDR3 reads CASSLGTDNGYEQFF. For the CDR3, the DNA is TGCGCCAGCAGCTTGGGGACAGATAATGGCTATGAGCAGTTCTTC.

This clonotype was observed a few times. This chain connects TRBV29-1 to TRBJ2-1; 10 positions agree with TRBD1. Germline CDR1 is SQVTM and CDR2 is ANQGSEA. The junction had 5 bases not matched to a gene; V was cut back by 4 bases and J by 14 bases. CDR3 length equals 11 residues. The DNA for the CDR3 is TGCAGCGTTGGGGACAGGGGCGGGGAGTTCTTC. Residues: CSVGDRGGEFF.

This clonotype was picked up a small number of times. The chain has TRBV20-1 and TRBJ1-2, with 9 positions matching TRBD1. The CDR3 extends over 13 amino acids. Germline trimming cut 3 bases from V and 2 bases from J; bases unmatched to any gene: 1. Germline-derived CDR1 and CDR2 are DFQATT and SNEGSKA (reference sequence). The CDR3 nucleotides read TGCAGTGCTAGTACAGGGGGCAACTATGGCTACACCTTC. This sequence encodes CSASTGGNYGYTF.

V is TRBV6-5 and J is TRBJ1-6; D remains unclear. V lost 1 base, J lost 9 bases, and 13 bases lay in between. The CDR3 sequence is 15 residues long. The V gene's germline CDR1 is MNHEY and CDR2 SVGAGI. CDR3 amino acids: CASSYFEGPSSPLHF. CDR3 nucleotide sequence: TGTGCCAGCAGTTACTTTGAAGGGCCTAGTTCACCCCTCCACTTT.

The chain links TRBV4-2 to TRBJ1-1; D is unresolved. The V end lost 4 bases, the J end lost 0 bases, and 12 bases lay between the germline ends. The CDR3 loop spans 15 amino acids. CDR1 LGHNA and CDR2 YNFKEQ come from the germline V gene. CDR3 nucleotide sequence: TGTGCCAGCAGCCCGAGCGGACGGCTGAACACTGAAGCTTTCTTT. This codes for CASSPSGRLNTEAFF.

The chain has TRBV4-1 and TRBJ2-5; 8 nucleotides match TRBD2. This CDR3 comprises 17 residues. Germline CDR1 reads MGHRA; CDR2 reads YSYEKL. V lost 3 bases and J lost 5; bases outside the gene matches: 14. The CDR3 DNA reads as TGCGCCAGCAGCCAGGGGACTTCGCCGGGGGGGCACGAGACCCAGTACTTC. It codes for CASSQGTSPGGHETQYF.

This clonotype has more than one count but fewer than ten. The rearrangement joins TRBV4-1 to TRBJ2-3; D not certain. Germline CDR1 MGHRA, CDR2 YSYEKL. The CDR3 totals 13 residues. V shed 0 bases and J shed 6 bases, with 7 bases lying between them. CDR3 nucleotide sequence: TGCGCCAGCAGCCAAGAACGGACCGATACGCAGTATTTT. It codes for CASSQERTDTQYF.

This clonotype occurred a few times. The chain employs TRBV6-2 or TRBV6-3 and TRBJ1-1, with 7 bases lining up with TRBD1. The length of the CDR3 is 16 residues. CDR1 and CDR2 (germline): MNHEY, SVGEGT. The J segment lost 4 bases and the V segment lost 4 bases, leaving 12 bases of the junction unmatched. In DNA form, the CDR3 reads TGTGCCAGCAGTTTCGACAGGGATGGGTTCGGCACTGAAGCTTTCTTT. Its translation: CASSFDRDGFGTEAFF.

There are a few counts of this clonotype. This chain links TRBV24-1 with TRBJ2-2; D may match TRBD1 or TRBD2 (5 bases each). Looked up from germline, CDR1 is KGHDR and CDR2 is SFDVKD. The ends were cut back, 5 bases at V and 3 bases at J, with 15 bases in the middle. The CDR3 totals 16 residues. This chain's CDR3 is CATSARGDSYTGELFF. In DNA, the CDR3 is TGTGCCACCAGTGCCCGGGGAGACAGCTACACCGGGGAGCTGTTTTTT.